The clone carrying this T cell receptor beta chain is a singleton in its sample. From germline, CDR1 is MNHEY and CDR2 SVGAGI. The V end lost 0 bases, the J end lost 6 bases, and 14 bases lay between the germline ends. The CDR3 is 16 amino acids. This entry comes from a study of blood T cell repertoires in COVID-19. Study at large: T cells, B-cell-depleted T cells, or PBMCs supplied cDNA or gDNA.

Here immunoSEQ multiplex PCR was the method, and the copy in TCRdb shows in-frame clones only, minus some. The sample shows hundreds of thousands of clones, 85% to 90% of them seen only once. The chain uses TRBV6-5 and TRBJ1-4; D is uncertain. The TCR sequence derives from a woman between 50 and 59 years old who had recovered from COVID-19. The sequenced sample was PBMCs or T cells enriched from blood (not recorded which). CDR3 DNA: TGTGCCAGCAGTTACTCGAGTACGTTAATTTATGAAAAACTGTTTTTT. Protein sequence: CASSYSSTLIYEKLFF.